This T cell receptor beta chain was recovered during a study of blood T cell repertoires in COVID-19. Study overall: Italy, Spain and the United States were the sources of the convalescent and acute COVID-19 samples. From T cells, B-cell-depleted T cells, or PBMCs came the material, which was cDNA or gDNA.

Per the study methods: Quantification of nucleated cells was approximated via reference gene primer amplification. Clones were read by immunoSEQ multiplex PCR, and TCRdb kept only the in-frame ones, dropping some. That table furnishes V, J and clone size, whereas the DNA furnished D and trimming. This sample carries 88,000 or so clones, more than 75% of them seen once, and the ten largest clones take 24%. Per germline, CDR1 SGHTA and CDR2 FQGNSA. The CDR3 has 16 amino acids. The J segment lost 2 bases and the V segment lost 3 bases, leaving 6 bases of the junction unmatched. Sequenced input: peripheral blood. V gene TRBV7-2 combines with J gene TRBJ2-3, with TRBD1 matching over 9 bases. The source is a human donor in a cohort sampled during active COVID-19. CDR3 sequence: CASSLARDRVTDTQYF. The CDR3, as DNA: TGTGCCAGCAGCTTGGCCCGGGACAGGGTCACAGATACGCAGTATTTT. The full variable domain, completed using reference TRBV7-2 and TRBJ2-3, is GAGVSQSPSNKVTEKGKDVELRCDPISGHTALYWYRQSLGQGLEFLIYFQGNSAPDKSGLPSDRFSAERTGGSVSTLTIQRTQQEDSAVYLCASSLARDRVTDTQYFGPGTRLTVL.